The 26 T cell receptor beta chains presented below share a single source sample, sequenced in a study of blood T cell repertoires in COVID-19. Libraries were prepared by immunoSEQ multiplex PCR; TCRdb keeps only in-frame clonotypes and omits some of them. The repertoire holds around 77,000 clones, with about 80% as singletons. Sample: peripheral blood. The receptor source for this set is a young man with COVID-19, enrolled during active disease.

This chain uses TRBV19 with TRBJ2-2, with 7 bases that match TRBD1. V shed 8 bases and J 2 bases; nucleotides not matched to a gene: 8. Germline lookup yields CDR1 LNHDA and CDR2 SQIVND (reference sequence). This CDR3 contains 15 residues. The CDR3 region is CASHTYRGNTGELFF. CDR3 DNA sequence: TGTGCCAGTCACACGTACAGGGGTAACACCGGGGAGCTGTTTTTT.

The chain recombines TRBV13 with TRBJ1-1; possible D gene TRBD1, 5 bases. The CDR3 runs 16 residues. Per germline, CDR1 PRHDT and CDR2 FYEKMQ (reference sequence). V was clipped by 4 bases and J by 3 bases, with 18 bases between them. In DNA form, the CDR3 reads TGTGCCAGCAGCTATCCCCATCCCGTACAGGACACTGAAGCTTTCTTT. It specifies CASSYPHPVQDTEAFF.

The chain joins TRBV11-2 to TRBJ2-1, with 7 positions matching TRBD1. CDR1 and CDR2 (germline): SGHAT, FQNNGV. V gave up 1 base and J gave up 7 bases; unmatched junction bases: 10. The CDR3 has 16 amino acids. The CDR3 nucleotides read TGTGCCAGCAGCTTAGGTAGAGGACAGGTTAGGAATGAGCAGTTCTTC. Translating it yields CASSLGRGQVRNEQFF.

The chain couples TRBV25-1 to TRBJ1-1, with D possibly TRBD1 on 6 matching bases. Looked up from germline, CDR1 is MGHDK and CDR2 is SYGVNS. This CDR3 contains 15 residues. V was clipped by 8 bases and J by 3 bases, with 19 bases between them. In DNA form, the CDR3 reads TGTGCCAGCCTGAACGAGGGGGGGCGCGACACTGAAGCTTTCTTT. Amino acids: CASLNEGGRDTEAFF.

The rearrangement uses TRBV7-2 and TRBJ1-1, with D possibly TRBD1 on 6 matching bases. The CDR3 has 14 residues. In germline, CDR1 is SGHTA, CDR2 FQGNSA. The V end lost 5 bases, the J end lost 8 bases, and 18 bases lay between the germline ends. CDR3 coding DNA: TGTGCCAGCAGCGCGATCGCAGGGGCGGTCGAAGCTTTCTTT. Translation gives CASSAIAGAVEAFF.

V gene TRBV2 combines with J gene TRBJ1-5; tentatively, D is TRBD1 (6 bases). This CDR3 has 15 amino acids. Germline lookup yields CDR1 SNHLY and CDR2 FYNNEI. V lost 7 bases and J 0 bases, leaving 13 bases between the germline ends. CDR3 amino acids: CASTSGQNSNQPQHF. The CDR3 bases are TGTGCCAGCACCTCAGGACAGAATAGCAATCAGCCCCAGCATTTT.

This chain uses TRBV6-5 with TRBJ2-3, with 12 bases fitting TRBD2. Germline V gene lookup returns CDR1 MNHEY and CDR2 SVGAGI. The CDR3 is 15 amino acids. Unmatched junction bases numbered 4, after V lost 4 bases and J lost 5 bases. The CDR3 is CASSWTSGIGDTQYF. The CDR3 DNA reads TGTGCCAGCAGTTGGACTAGCGGGATTGGAGATACGCAGTATTTT.

This clone appeared a few times. This chain connects TRBV27 to TRBJ2-7, with D hard to call. Germline V gene data show CDR1 as MNHEY and CDR2 as SMNVEV (reference sequence). Between the trimmed V and J ends, which lost 8 bases and 2 bases, there was a span of 10 bases. The CDR3 runs 12 residues. The CDR3: CASARSAYEQYF. Written as DNA, the CDR3 is TGTGCCAGCGCACGGAGCGCCTACGAGCAGTACTTC.

The chain has TRBV29-1 and TRBJ2-5, with D possibly TRBD2 on 6 matching bases. The V gene lost 6 bases and the J gene lost 3 bases, with 11 bases spanning the gap. The CDR3 loop spans 12 amino acids. Germline lookup yields CDR1 SQVTM and CDR2 ANQGSEA. In DNA, the CDR3 is TGCAGCGTCCGACTAGTGGAAGAGACCCAGTACTTC. It yields the protein CSVRLVEETQYF.

The V gene is TRBV3-1 (or the pseudogene TRBV3-2), the J gene TRBJ2-1, with 9 bases lining up with TRBD2. Per the germline V gene, CDR1 is LGHDT and CDR2 is YNNKEL (reference sequence). CDR3 length: 19 residues. The trim removed 0 bases at V and 8 bases at J, leaving 17 bases unmatched. CDR3 residues: CASSQDDPRASGAPHEQFF. In nucleotides, the CDR3 is TGTGCCAGCAGCCAAGATGACCCTCGGGCTAGCGGGGCTCCCCATGAGCAGTTCTTC.

The chain carries TRBV28 and TRBJ2-5; TRBD2 might be the D (6 bases). CDR1 is MDHEN, CDR2 SYDVKM, per germline. The CDR3 is 15 amino acids. With 2 bases removed from V and 5 bases from J, the gap between germline ends came to 15 bases. The CDR3 loop reads CASSLRGRFMETQYF. In DNA form, the CDR3 reads TGTGCCAGCAGTTTAAGAGGGAGGTTCATGGAGACCCAGTACTTC.

V is TRBV5-1 and J is TRBJ2-3; TRBD2 is a possible D gene (6 bases). Germline CDR1 SGHRS, CDR2 YFSETQ. V shed 4 bases and J shed 6 bases, with 9 bases lying between them. There are 12 residues in the CDR3. Here the CDR3 DNA reads TGCGCCAGCAGCCGAGGGAGGGATACGCAGTATTTT. Translated, it gives CASSRGRDTQYF.

The V call is TRBV7-2, the J call TRBJ2-7; 8 nucleotides agree with TRBD1. This CDR3 is 16 amino acids long. Trimming removed 5 bases from V and 3 bases from J; junction bases left unmatched: 12. Germline lookup yields CDR1 SGHTA and CDR2 FQGNSA. The DNA for the CDR3 is TGTGCCAGCAGCCCGACTCGGACAGGGTATTACTACGAGCAGTACTTC. Translation: CASSPTRTGYYYEQYF.

The chain links TRBV11-2 to TRBJ1-1; TRBD1 is a possible D gene (5 bases). Germline CDR1 is SGHAT and CDR2 is FQNNGV. The CDR3 is 14 residues long. Trimming removed 5 bases at V and 1 base at J, with 11 bases between. The CDR3 nucleotides are TGTGCCAGCAGCGAGGGACTGGAGAACACTGAAGCTTTCTTT. This codes for CASSEGLENTEAFF.

This rearrangement joins TRBV6-2 or TRBV6-3 to TRBJ1-3, with D maybe TRBD1 (6 bases). CDR1 and CDR2 from the germline V gene are MNHEY and SVGEGT. Between the trimmed V and J ends, which lost 0 bases and 15 bases, there was a span of 9 bases. The CDR3 extends over 11 amino acids. The DNA of the CDR3 is TGTGCCAGCAGTTACTCGAACAGGGAATATTTT. Its protein product is CASSYSNREYF.

In its sample, this clone was seen once. This chain uses TRBV6-5 with TRBJ1-5, with 9 bases lining up with TRBD1. The germline gives CDR1 MNHEY, CDR2 SVGAGI. V lost 10 bases to trimming and J lost 4 bases; unmatched junction nucleotides: 5. The CDR3 is 13 residues long. The CDR3 coding sequence is TGTGCCACCGCAGGACAGGGGAATCAGCCCCAGCATTTT. Residues: CATAGQGNQPQHF.

The rearrangement links TRBV2 to TRBJ2-7; D is perhaps TRBD1 (5 bases). The V gene lost 6 bases and the J gene lost 0 bases, with 18 bases spanning the gap. CDR1 and CDR2 from the germline V gene are SNHLY and FYNNEI. There are 16 residues in the CDR3. The CDR3 region is CASRPGQGGVSYEQYF. CDR3 nucleotide sequence: TGTGCCAGCAGACCCGGGCAGGGCGGCGTCTCCTACGAGCAGTACTTC.

The V and J genes are TRBV19 and TRBJ2-3; tentative D call: TRBD2 (12 bases). Per germline, CDR1 LNHDA and CDR2 SQIVND (reference sequence). The CDR3 is made up of 23 amino acids. The V and J ends lost 7 bases and 1 base respectively, with 39 bases between them. Written as DNA, the CDR3 is TGTGCCAGTACCCCCTGGACAGGGGGCGCGGTACTAGCGGGAGGCCGGGGCACAGATACGCAGTATTTT. Protein product: CASTPWTGGAVLAGGRGTDTQYF.

This clone has just a few counts. The gene calls are TRBV19 and TRBJ2-7; 7 bases are a match to TRBD2. Germline V gene sequence: CDR1 LNHDA, CDR2 SQIVND (reference sequence). This CDR3 is 15 amino acids long. Losses at the gene ends were 3 bases for V and 4 bases for J; bases not matched to a gene: 9. CDR3 loop: CASSIGTGGGYEQYF. In nucleotides, the CDR3 is TGTGCCAGTAGTATCGGGACGGGAGGAGGGTACGAGCAGTACTTC.

This chain links TRBV7-2 with TRBJ2-1; 10 nucleotides line up with TRBD2. The CDR3 length is 16 residues. With V trimmed by 0 bases and J by 7 bases, 6 bases remained unmatched. CDR1 is SGHTA, CDR2 FQGNSA, per germline. As DNA, the CDR3 is TGTGCCAGCAGCTTAGCGAAAAGCGGGAGGGTGAATGAGCAGTTCTTC. Amino acids: CASSLAKSGRVNEQFF. Based on the CDR3 plus reference TRBV7-2 and TRBJ2-1, the full variable domain is GAGVSQSPSNKVTEKGKDVELRCDPISGHTALYWYRQSLGQGLEFLIYFQGNSAPDKSGLPSDRFSAERTGGSVSTLTIQRTQQEDSAVYLCASSLAKSGRVNEQFFGPGTRLTVL.

The V call is TRBV5-4, the J call TRBJ2-7, with 7 nucleotides matching TRBD1. The CDR3 spans 13 residues. Germline CDR1 and CDR2: SGHNT and YYREEE (reference sequence). Trimming cost V 4 bases and J 2 bases; bases outside gene matches: 3. CDR3 residues: CASSPGTAYEQYF. In DNA form, the CDR3 reads TGTGCCAGCAGCCCTGGGACAGCCTACGAGCAGTACTTC. Full variable domain (missing parts from reference TRBV5-4 and TRBJ2-7): ETGVTQSPTHLIKTRGQQVTLRCSSQSGHNTVSWYQQALGQGPQFIFQYYREEENGRGNFPPRFSGLQFPNYSSELNVNALELDDSALYLCASSPGTAYEQYFGPGTRLTVT.

The chain joins TRBV5-6 to TRBJ1-2, with D uncertain. Trimming stripped 0 bases from V and 2 bases from J, with 11 bases between. This CDR3 has 15 residues. Germline loops: CDR1 SGHDT, CDR2 YYEEEE. The CDR3 reads CASSLAFGGNYGYTF. The CDR3 region has the DNA TGTGCCAGCAGCTTGGCTTTCGGCGGGAACTATGGCTACACCTTC.

V is TRBV2 and J is TRBJ2-2; 8 bases map to TRBD1. Trimming took 6 bases from V and 1 from J; bases not matched to a gene: 4. The CDR3 covers 15 residues. Germline V gene lookup returns CDR1 SNHLY and CDR2 FYNNEI. CDR3 protein: CASRPGTGNTGELFF. CDR3 nucleotide sequence: TGTGCCAGCAGACCCGGGACAGGGAACACCGGGGAGCTGTTTTTT.

The chain combines TRBV15 with TRBJ1-6; 7 bases map to TRBD1. Per germline, CDR1 LNHNV and CDR2 YYDKDF (reference sequence). The V gene end was trimmed by 6 bases and the J gene end by 10 bases; junction bases not matched to a gene: 12. The CDR3 has 15 residues. DNA for the CDR3: TGTGCCACCAGTACCGGGGGCAGGGGGGCCTCACCCCTCCACTTT. This codes for CATSTGGRGASPLHF.

The V gene is TRBV19, the J gene TRBJ1-6; D perhaps matches TRBD1 (5 bases). Germline CDR1 and CDR2: LNHDA and SQIVND (reference sequence). Trimming cost V 4 bases and J 7 bases, with 17 bases left between them. The CDR3 extends over 16 amino acids. The CDR3 nucleotides are TGTGCCAGTAGTAGCTCGGGACTAGGAAAGAATTCACCCCTCCACTTT. This sequence encodes CASSSSGLGKNSPLHF.

The chain recombines TRBV7-2 with TRBJ2-1; unclear D gene. CDR1 SGHTA and CDR2 FQGNSA come from the germline V gene. This CDR3 region has 14 residues. The V and J ends lost 2 bases and 8 bases respectively, with 13 bases between them. The CDR3 protein is CASSLRARPDEQFF. The CDR3 DNA reads as TGTGCCAGCAGCTTAAGAGCGCGACCCGATGAGCAGTTCTTC.